This T cell receptor beta chain was sequenced in a study of blood T cell repertoires in COVID-19. The CDR3 has 17 residues. Trimming took 3 bases from V and 2 from J; bases not matched to a gene: 13. Germline V gene sequence: CDR1 SGHAT, CDR2 FQNNGV. The protocol was immunoSEQ multiplex PCR, while the TCRdb copy is restricted to in-frame clones and leaves out a portion. The sample has approximately 56,000 clones, roughly four fifths seen once; the top ten hold 6.5% to 8.5%. The rearrangement links TRBV11-2 to TRBJ2-7; 7 bases match TRBD1. The TCR comes from a man between 65 and 85 years old with active COVID-19. Sequenced input: peripheral blood. This CDR3 reads CASSLGDGRGFPYEQYF. The CDR3 DNA follows: TGTGCCAGCAGCTTGGGAGACGGCAGGGGGTTTCCCTACGAGCAGTACTTC.